This T cell receptor (beta chain) was sequenced in a study of blood T cell repertoires in COVID-19. Study processing details: Quantification of nucleated cells was approximated via reference gene primer amplification. This table comes from immunoSEQ multiplex PCR, and its TCRdb copy is limited to in-frame clones, with some not included. The V and J calls and clone size are taken from that table; D and trimming were inferred from the DNA. Of fewer than 300,000 clones in the sample, around 89% were seen once. This receptor was identified in a man aged 60 to 69 who had recovered from COVID-19. Sequencing was done on a sample of peripheral blood.

CDR3 loop: CASSGLDYTQYF. The CDR3 DNA reads TGTGCCAGCAGTGGACTAGACTATACGCAGTATTTT. This chain uses TRBV27 with TRBJ2-3; 7 positions match TRBD2. CDR3 length equals 12 residues. Trimming at V came to 5 bases and at J to 7 bases, leaving 3 bases not matched to a gene. Per germline, CDR1 MNHEY and CDR2 SMNVEV (reference sequence).